These T cell receptor beta chains were read from a single sample in a study of siplizumab effects on memory and regulatory T cells. Assay used: immunoSEQ multiplex PCR; TCRdb lists only in-frame clones, some missing. There are around 120,000 clones in the sample; roughly 94% occur only once, and about 1.8% lies in the top ten. Sequencing was carried out using non-Treg CD4+ T cells sorted from blood. Source of these receptors: a human donor in good health. The CDR3 runs from the conserved cysteine through the conserved F or W. A D gene is named only where the DNA matches it firmly. Expanded clones are given a class, and other clones once, few, many or no size at all.

>NA|TRBJ1-6|NA|TRBV5-1
CASRVSEIYNSPLHF
TGCGCCAGCAGGGTTTCAGAGATTTATAATTCACCCCTCCACTTT
>NA|TRBJ2-2|NA|TRBV18
CASSPWANTGELFF
TGTGCCAGCTCACCTTGGGCGAACACCGGGGAGCTGTTTTTT
>NA|TRBJ1-5|NA|TRBV5-6
CASSLTMAQHF
TGTGCCAGCAGCTTGACGATGGCCCAGCATTTT
>TRBD2|TRBJ2-1|NA|TRBV9
CASSVLAGSTYNEQFF
TGTGCCAGCAGCGTGCTAGCGGGCTCCACCTACAATGAGCAGTTCTTC
>NA|TRBJ1-4|NA|TRBV6-1
CATLVGGTEKLFF
TGTGCCACCCTAGTCGGGGGGACTGAAAAACTGTTTTTT
>TRBD2|TRBJ2-3|NA|TRBV19
CASSSGLAGSQADTQYF
TGTGCCAGTAGTTCGGGACTAGCGGGAAGTCAAGCAGATACGCAGTATTTT
>TRBD2|TRBJ2-7|NA|TRBV6-1
CASRTSGSSYEQYF
TGTGCCAGCAGAACTAGCGGGAGCTCCTACGAGCAGTACTTC
>TRBD2|TRBJ2-1|NA|TRBV7-3
CASSTAGGPYNEQFF
TGTGCCAGCAGTACAGCGGGAGGACCCTACAATGAGCAGTTCTTC
>NA|TRBJ1-5|NA|TRBV6-1
CASSPPEEGYQPQHF
TGTGCCAGCAGTCCCCCCGAGGAGGGATACCAGCCCCAGCATTTT
>TRBD2|TRBJ2-7|once|TRBV29-1
CSVPGTSGYEQYF
TGCAGCGTGCCCGGGACTAGCGGTTACGAGCAGTACTTC
>NA|TRBJ2-5|NA|TRBV4-1
CASSQTIQETQYF
TGCGCCAGCAGCCAGACGATCCAAGAGACCCAGTACTTC
>NA|TRBJ1-1|NA|TRBV19
CASSLGPPLTEAFF
TGTGCCAGTAGCCTAGGACCGCCTCTGACTGAAGCTTTCTTT
>NA|TRBJ1-2|NA|TRBV5-6
CASSPTGTNYGYTF
TGTGCCAGCAGCCCAACCGGGACGAACTATGGCTACACCTTC
>NA|TRBJ1-1|NA|TRBV25-1
CATSWERNTEAFF
TGTGCCACTTCTTGGGAGAGGAACACTGAAGCTTTCTTT
>TRBD1|TRBJ2-2|NA|TRBV29-1
CSVESGRGRTGELFF
TGCAGCGTTGAGAGCGGCAGGGGGCGCACCGGGGAGCTGTTTTTT
>NA|TRBJ1-1|NA|TRBV19
CASTEQTMNTEAFF
TGTGCCAGTACCGAGCAGACGATGAACACTGAAGCTTTCTTT
>NA|TRBJ1-1|NA|TRBV19
CASSIGGARAFF
TGTGCCAGTAGTATCGGGGGGGCGAGGGCTTTCTTT
>NA|TRBJ1-1|NA|TRBV30
CAWSVTAVMNTEAFF
TGTGCCTGGAGTGTGACAGCAGTCATGAACACTGAAGCTTTCTTT
>NA|TRBJ1-1|NA|TRBV18
CASSPPLGYEAFF
TGTGCCAGCTCACCACCGCTCGGGTATGAAGCTTTCTTT
>NA|TRBJ1-2|NA|TRBV5-1
CASSLQVSNYGYTF
TGCGCCAGCAGCTTACAGGTGTCTAACTATGGCTACACCTTC
>NA|TRBJ1-2|NA|TRBV6-5
CASNGGAQGYTF
TGTGCCAGCAACGGGGGGGCGCAGGGCTACACCTTC
>NA|TRBJ1-1|NA|TRBV11-3
CASSSQGNTEAFF
TGTGCCAGCAGTTCACAGGGGAACACTGAAGCTTTCTTT
>NA|TRBJ2-2|NA|TRBV2
CASSEGTVGELFF
TGTGCCAGCAGTGAGGGGACCGTCGGGGAGCTGTTTTTT
>NA|TRBJ2-1|NA|TRBV28
CASSLERYEQFF
TGTGCCAGCAGCCTTGAACGGTATGAGCAGTTCTTC
>NA|TRBJ1-4|NA|TRBV6-5
CASSYSNRDIRGGLFF
TGTGCCAGCAGTTACTCGAACCGGGACATACGAGGAGGACTGTTTTTT
>TRBD1|TRBJ1-5|NA|TRBV19
CASSIEGQGFVQPQHF
TGTGCCAGTAGTATAGAGGGACAGGGTTTTGTTCAGCCCCAGCATTTT
>NA|TRBJ2-6|NA|TRBV19
CASHFDSSGANVLTF
TGTGCCAGTCATTTCGACAGCTCTGGGGCCAACGTCCTGACTTTC
>NA|TRBJ2-7|NA|TRBV29-1
CSVARQGNEQYF
TGCAGCGTCGCACGCCAGGGGAACGAGCAGTACTTC
>NA|TRBJ1-4|NA|TRBV6-5
CASSYSWGLNEKLFF
TGTGCCAGCAGTTACTCATGGGGGCTTAATGAAAAACTGTTTTTT
>TRBD1|TRBJ2-7|NA|TRBV30
CAWRAGTVSYEQYF
TGTGCCTGGAGGGCCGGGACAGTCTCCTACGAGCAGTACTTC
>NA|TRBJ2-2|NA|TRBV15
CATSRRDTGELFF
TGTGCCACCAGCAGAAGGGACACCGGGGAGCTGTTTTTT
>TRBD2|TRBJ2-5|few|TRBV5-1
CASRFTTSGGQETQYF
TGCGCCAGCAGATTTACGACTAGCGGGGGTCAAGAGACCCAGTACTTC
>NA|TRBJ2-1|once|TRBV19
CASSISPTGVNNEQFF
TGTGCCAGTAGTATTTCCCCGACTGGGGTCAACAATGAGCAGTTCTTC
>NA|TRBJ2-3|NA|TRBV5-1
CASSLAWIKTDTQYF
TGCGCCAGCAGCTTGGCGTGGATCAAAACAGATACGCAGTATTTT
>NA|TRBJ2-7|NA|TRBV5-4
CASSLISTYEQYF
TGTGCCAGCAGCTTGATCTCAACCTACGAGCAGTACTTC
>NA|TRBJ2-1|NA|TRBV4-1
CASSQGGQGKAHEQFF
TGCGCCAGCAGCCAAGGGGGGCAGGGCAAGGCGCATGAGCAGTTCTTC
>TRBD1|TRBJ2-1|NA|TRBV19
CASRTGGARDEQFF
TGTGCCAGTAGAACAGGGGGCGCGCGGGATGAGCAGTTCTTC
>NA|TRBJ1-3|NA|TRBV18
CASSLRDGNSGNTIYF
TGTGCCAGCTCACTCAGGGACGGTAACTCTGGAAACACCATATATTTT
>NA|TRBJ1-4|NA|TRBV6-5
CASSYSFEGVREKLFF
TGTGCCAGCAGTTACTCGTTTGAGGGGGTGAGGGAAAAACTGTTTTTT
>NA|TRBJ1-5|NA|TRBV7-9
CASSLAPSNQPQHF
TGTGCCAGCAGCCTCGCACCGAGCAATCAGCCCCAGCATTTT
>NA|TRBJ2-1|NA|TRBV18
CASSPASAINEQFF
TGTGCCAGCTCACCGGCTAGCGCGATCAATGAGCAGTTCTTC
>TRBD2|TRBJ2-5|NA|TRBV7-9
CASSPGLAGILQETQYF
TGTGCCAGCAGCCCGGGACTAGCGGGCATACTTCAAGAGACCCAGTACTTC
>TRBD1|TRBJ2-7|NA|TRBV12-5
CASGLVIRQGYTYEQYF
TGTGCTAGTGGTTTGGTTATAAGACAGGGGTACACCTACGAGCAGTACTTC
>NA|TRBJ1-5|NA|TRBV6-1
CASSVGITPGREPQHF
TGTGCCAGCAGTGTCGGGATAACGCCCGGTCGGGAGCCCCAGCATTTT
>TRBD2|TRBJ2-1|NA|TRBV7-9
CASSSLLATSYNEQFF
TGTGCCAGCAGCTCCCTACTAGCGACATCCTACAATGAGCAGTTCTTC
>NA|TRBJ2-5|NA|TRBV10-1
CASSDGAGTQETQYF
TGCGCCAGCAGCGATGGGGCAGGGACCCAAGAGACCCAGTACTTC
>NA|TRBJ1-1|NA|TRBV14
CASSQDLGGHTNTEAFF
TGTGCCAGCAGCCAAGATCTCGGCGGACACACGAACACTGAAGCTTTCTTT
>NA|TRBJ2-7|NA|TRBV5-4
CASSPSGGGASYEQYF
TGTGCCAGCAGCCCGTCGGGCGGGGGCGCTTCCTACGAGCAGTACTTC
>NA|TRBJ2-7|NA|TRBV2
CASNTDSSYEQYF
TGTGCCAGCAACACGGACAGCTCCTACGAGCAGTACTTC